This T cell receptor (beta chain) was recovered during a study of T cell responses to AZD1222 COVID-19 vaccine. Study-wide points: Baseline testing showed seropositivity in only five to seven AZD1222 recipients. Donors skewed white British and female; clonal diversity was possibly underestimated.

This clone has only one observation. Its cognate antigen is unknown. Sequenced by immunoSEQ multiplex PCR; TCRdb stores in-frame clones only, minus some. The sample lists about 94,000 clones; around 91% were seen once. The CDR3 is 12 residues long. Between the trimmed V and J ends, which lost 3 bases and 7 bases, there was a span of 6 bases. Germline lookup yields CDR1 LGHNT and CDR2 FRNRAP. The clonotype comes from an adult in good health. The chain couples TRBV12-5 to TRBJ2-2; no clear D gene. Sequencing was performed on peripheral blood, taken on day 0 of AZD1222 vaccination. The CDR3 spells CASGFGGGELFF. Written as DNA, the CDR3 is TGTGCTAGTGGTTTCGGTGGCGGGGAGCTGTTTTTT.